This section outlines one T cell receptor beta chain sequence together with its context. Its target antigen remains unknown. Base qualities are not recorded, but no much larger clone differs from it by a single base. The immunoSEQ Assay, a bias-controlled multiplex PCR, was used to amplify TCRbeta CDR3 regions from genomic DNA. Turning to the authors' computational methods: The number of nucleated cells in each sample was estimated from the amplification of reference gene primers within the assay. Sequence reads were collapsed and filtered to measure the absolute abundance of every unique TCRbeta CDR3 rearrangement. For each sample, productive Simpson clonality was calculated by taking the square root of Simpson's diversity index across productive rearrangements. Here the immuneACCESS table is served through TCRdb, limited to in-frame sequences with V and J called. Missing clones are a known gap in these copies; in checked studies unresolved V genes cover under half, and the rest lacks a known reason. V, J and clone size reflect that table, while D and trimming were determined from the DNA. The sample profile shows around 170,000 clones; 80% to 90% of them were found once. The leading ten clones occupy 7.5% to 10% of the sample.

The collaborating institutions used their own protocols to collect whole blood in K2EDTA tubes. For TCRbeta analysis, collaborator samples were shipped as frozen whole blood, as isolated PBMCs, or as DNA extracted from either sample type. The data were obtained in a study of blood T cell repertoires in COVID-19 (TCRdb year 2020). Study-level background: The collaborator samples originated in the United States, Italy and Spain and spanned the acute and convalescent phases of COVID-19. A freely available public database, intended as a resource for researchers studying the immune response to SARS-CoV-2, is where the repertoires were released. The samples were drawn from two sources: the first 160 participants of the ongoing ImmuneRACE study, and 1,000 to 1,500 subjects contributed by 6 global collaborators. A de-identified subject ID, COVID-19 status, age in years and sex were almost always included in the sample metadata. Subjects who had been exposed to COVID-19, were actively infected with it, or had recovered from it provided the deeply sampled blood TCRbeta repertoires that made up the dataset. The material from the prospective study consisted of cDNA or gDNA derived from T cells, B-cell-depleted T cells, or PBMCs. Where HLA class I and class II types were available, the types were taken from metadata supplied by the sample provider, not from assay-based typing. Overall study outcomes, separate from this receptor: The amount of clinical and demographic metadata varied by source and participant and was provided uncurated.

The CDR3 spans 15 residues, from the cysteine through the phenylalanine. The retained sequence is limited to the CDR3, 45 bases, with the frame set at the first base. The V and J ends are trimmed by 4 bases and 2 bases, leaving 13 bases between them. The germline V gene encodes CDR1 LGHNA and CDR2 YNFKEQ. The sequenced sample consisted of peripheral blood. The sequence links TRBV4-2 to TRBJ2-3, with no D gene named confidently. This sequence originates from a man in his fifties with active or convalescent COVID-19. CDR3 reads: CASSPSDRSTDTQYF. The DNA sequence is as follows: TGTGCCAGCAGCCCCAGCGACCGGTCCACAGATACGCAGTATTTT.